Below are 24 T cell receptor beta chains sequenced from a single sample in a study of T cell responses to AZD1222 COVID-19 vaccine. Sequenced by immunoSEQ multiplex PCR; TCRdb stores in-frame clones only, minus some. Of about 81,000 clones in the sample, less than 95% were seen once. The sequences come from peripheral blood, collected 28 days after the second AZD1222 dose. The receptor source for this set is an adult who received the AZD1222 COVID-19 vaccine.

The chain employs TRBV20-1 and TRBJ2-1, with 8 bases matching TRBD2. CDR1 is DFQATT, CDR2 SNEGSKA, per germline (reference sequence). The CDR3 length is 17 residues. With V trimmed by 3 bases and J by 0 bases, 10 bases remained unmatched. CDR3 protein: CSASISTGGSSYNEQFF. The CDR3 DNA sequence: TGCAGTGCTAGTATCTCAACGGGAGGGAGCTCCTACAATGAGCAGTTCTTC.

The chain recombines TRBV11-2 with TRBJ1-2, with D possibly being TRBD1 (5 bases). Germline CDR1 reads SGHAT; CDR2 reads FQNNGV. This CDR3 has 13 residues. V shed 5 bases and J shed 4 bases, with 11 bases lying between them. CDR3: CASSQGEGYGYTF. Written as DNA, the CDR3 is TGTGCCAGCAGCCAGGGCGAGGGCTATGGCTACACCTTC.

Here the CDR3 DNA reads TGTGCCAGCAGAGTTGAGCGGGAGGGGGAGCAGTACTTC. Translation: CASRVEREGEQYF. This chain uses TRBV2 with TRBJ2-7; 10 nucleotides line up with TRBD2. J was trimmed by 7 bases and V by 6 bases; bases with no gene match: 6. Germline CDR1 reads SNHLY; CDR2 reads FYNNEI. This CDR3 comprises 13 residues.

The chain carries TRBV6-5 and TRBJ1-6, with TRBD1 as a possible D gene (6 bases). Deletions cut 6 bases from V and 6 bases from J, with 15 bases between. Germline values: CDR1 MNHEY, CDR2 SVGAGI. The CDR3 totals 15 residues. The CDR3 DNA sequence: TGTGCCAGCAGACCTGCCGGGACACTTAATTCACCCCTCCACTTT. Protein sequence: CASRPAGTLNSPLHF.

This clone was found once. The rearrangement links TRBV7-6 to TRBJ1-4, with D perhaps TRBD1 (5 bases). The CDR3 sequence is 15 residues long. CDR1 is SGHVS and CDR2 is FNYEAQ in the germline V gene. The ends were cut back, 0 bases at V and 8 bases at J, with 13 bases in the middle. The CDR3 DNA sequence: TGTGCCAGCAGCTTAGCGTACGGGGCAGGGGAAAAACTGTTTTTT. This translates into CASSLAYGAGEKLFF.

The J gene is TRBJ2-7, the V gene TRBV14, with 10 bases fitting TRBD2. This CDR3 spans 19 amino acids. Germline assignment: CDR1 SGHDN and CDR2 FVKESK. J was trimmed by 1 base and V by 2 bases; bases with no gene match: 14. CDR3 amino acids: CASSQSSGSNPALSYEQYF. In DNA form, the CDR3 reads TGTGCCAGCAGCCAATCTAGCGGGAGTAATCCTGCCCTTTCCTACGAGCAGTACTTC. Combining the CDR3 with reference TRBV14 and TRBJ2-7 gives the whole variable domain EAGVTQFPSHSVIEKGQTVTLRCDPISGHDNLYWYRRVMGKEIKFLLHFVKESKQDESGMPNNRFLAERTGGTYSTLKVQPAELEDSGVYFCASSQSSGSNPALSYEQYFGPGTRLTVT.

J is TRBJ1-6 and V is TRBV30, with TRBD1 matching 9 bases. The length of the CDR3 is 14 residues. Per germline, CDR1 GTSNPN and CDR2 SVGIG (reference sequence). V dropped 5 bases and J dropped 10; count of bases not matched to a gene: 9. CDR3 residues: CAWHPGQGESPLHF. For the CDR3, the DNA is TGTGCCTGGCACCCGGGACAGGGAGAATCACCCCTCCACTTT.

This sequence joins TRBV28 and TRBJ2-7; 11 bases map to TRBD2. After removal of 3 bases from V and 2 bases from J, the junction contained 6 bases not matched to a gene. CDR3 length: 16 amino acids. Germline V gene lookup returns CDR1 MDHEN and CDR2 SYDVKM. This CDR3 reads CASSFVVAGGAYEQYF. For the CDR3, the DNA is TGTGCCAGCAGTTTCGTCGTAGCGGGAGGGGCCTACGAGCAGTACTTC.

This chain connects TRBV13 to TRBJ2-1; the match to TRBD2 covers 11 bases. V lost 3 bases, J lost 4 bases, and 5 bases stayed unmatched. Germline CDR1 is PRHDT and CDR2 is FYEKMQ (reference sequence). The CDR3 is 16 amino acids. The chain's CDR3 is CASSFGTSGTYNEQFF. The CDR3 DNA is TGTGCCAGCAGCTTTGGGACTAGCGGTACTTACAATGAGCAGTTCTTC.

The rearrangement uses TRBV3-1 (or the pseudogene TRBV3-2) and TRBJ2-7; no definite D call. The CDR3 runs 15 residues. Looked up from germline, CDR1 is LGHDT and CDR2 is YNNKEL (reference sequence). V lost 1 base, J lost 3 bases, and 13 bases lay in between. Here the CDR3 reads CASSQVMVRGYEQYF. The CDR3 DNA is TGTGCCAGCAGCCAAGTTATGGTTCGAGGCTACGAGCAGTACTTC.

In this sample, this clone turned up a few times. This sequence joins TRBV28 and TRBJ2-7, with a weak D call TRBD2 (6 bases). The CDR3 consists of 13 residues. Germline V lookup: CDR1 MDHEN, CDR2 SYDVKM. Trimming took 5 bases from V and 6 from J, leaving 14 bases between them. CDR3 in DNA: TGTGCCAGCAGTCGGATCTCCGGGGGCGAGCAGTACTTC. It codes for CASSRISGGEQYF.

The J gene is TRBJ2-1, the V gene TRBV1; TRBD2 is the table's D call, not checked against the DNA. TRBV1 is annotated as a pseudogene. This CDR3 contains 17 residues. This chain's CDR3 is CTSSQEPFRLVRDEQFF. DNA for the CDR3: TGCACCAGCAGCCAGGAACCCTTCCGACTAGTTCGGGATGAGCAGTTCTTC.

The V gene is TRBV25-1, the J gene TRBJ1-6; tentatively, D is TRBD1 (5 bases). Trimming stripped 6 bases from V and 5 bases from J, with 11 bases between. The CDR3 has 14 residues. Per germline, CDR1 MGHDK and CDR2 SYGVNS. The CDR3 DNA reads as TGTGCCAGCAGGGCAGGGCAGCATAATTCACCCCTCCACTTT. Residues: CASRAGQHNSPLHF.

The chain recombines TRBV5-1 with TRBJ1-4, with TRBD1 as a possible D gene (5 bases). Germline CDR1 and CDR2: SGHRS and YFSETQ. The CDR3 runs to 16 residues. V shed 0 bases and J shed 7 bases, with 16 bases lying between them. CDR3 nucleotide sequence: TGCGCCAGCAGCTTGGACCCGCAGGGAAGGGGTGAAAAACTGTTTTTT. Protein: CASSLDPQGRGEKLFF. Full variable domain (remainder filled in from reference TRBV5-1 and TRBJ1-4): KAGVTQTPRYLIKTRGQQVTLSCSPISGHRSVSWYQQTPGQGLQFLFEYFSETQRNKGNFPGRFSGRQFSNSRSEMNVSTLELGDSALYLCASSLDPQGRGEKLFFGSGTQLSVL.

The V call is TRBV19, the J call TRBJ2-2; 9 nucleotides match TRBD1. Per the germline V gene, CDR1 is LNHDA and CDR2 is SQIVND (reference sequence). After removal of 6 bases from V and 4 bases from J, the junction contained 3 bases not matched to a gene. The CDR3 is made up of 14 amino acids. The CDR3 DNA follows: TGTGCCAGTAGCCGGGACAGGGCCACCGGGGAGCTGTTTTTT. Residues: CASSRDRATGELFF.

This clone came up once. This chain joins TRBV19 and TRBJ2-4; either TRBD1 or TRBD2 may fit D (6 bases each). The germline V gene encodes CDR1 LNHDA and CDR2 SQIVND (reference sequence). The CDR3 length is 15 residues. The V and J ends lost 6 bases and 0 bases respectively, with 12 bases between them. The chain's CDR3 is CASSHTGAAKNIQYF. The DNA for the CDR3 is TGTGCCAGTAGCCACACGGGGGCAGCCAAAAACATTCAGTACTTC.

This chain connects TRBV9 to TRBJ2-1; TRBD2 matches 15 bases. The V gene's germline CDR1 is SGDLS and CDR2 YYNGEE. The CDR3 extends over 16 amino acids. V gave up 2 bases and J gave up 9 bases; unmatched junction bases: 6. The CDR3 reads CASSVRGLAGGLEQFF. The CDR3 region has the DNA TGTGCCAGCAGCGTCAGGGGACTAGCGGGAGGTCTTGAGCAGTTCTTC. Full variable domain (outside the CDR3, taken from reference TRBV9 and TRBJ2-1): DSGVTQTPKHLITATGQRVTLRCSPRSGDLSVYWYQQSLDQGLQFLIQYYNGEERAKGNILERFSAQQFPDLHSELNLSSLELGDSALYFCASSVRGLAGGLEQFFGPGTRLTVL.

The chain recombines TRBV19 with TRBJ2-2; D remains ambiguous. This CDR3 is 12 amino acids long. Germline CDR1 LNHDA, CDR2 SQIVND (reference sequence). Trimming cost V 7 bases and J 5 bases, with 8 bases left between them. As DNA, the CDR3 is TGTGCCAGTAAGCGAATTACCGGGGAGCTGTTTTTT. Its translation is CASKRITGELFF.

Notes on this clone: An end of the junction does not agree with germline; a read error may underlie this. The chain carries TRBV7-9 and TRBJ2-1; 11 positions agree with TRBD1. The CDR3 totals 14 residues. Germline CDR1 reads SEHNR; CDR2 reads FQNEAQ (reference sequence). The CDR3, as DNA: TGTGCCAGCAGCTTATATAAACCGGGGACAGGGGGGCTCTTC. As protein: CASSLYKPGTGGLF. The variable domain in full, with the rest retrieved from reference TRBV7-9 and TRBJ2-1, is DTGVSQNPRHKITKRGQNVTFRCDPISEHNRLYWYRQTLGQGPEFLTYFQNEAQLEKSRLLSDRFSAERPKGSFSTLEIQRTEQGDSAMYLCASSLYKPGTGGLFGPGTRLTVL.

The J gene is TRBJ2-5, the V gene TRBV6-1; 12 nucleotides line up with TRBD2. The germline V gene encodes CDR1 MNHNS and CDR2 SASEGT. This CDR3 region has 14 residues. J gave up 5 bases and V 6 bases, and 4 bases lay outside the gene matches. In DNA form, the CDR3 reads TGTGCCAGCAGCTCTAGCGGGAGGGTGGAGACCCAGTACTTC. Amino acids: CASSSSGRVETQYF.

CDR3 amino acids: CASSVRTGTMNEQFF. The CDR3 region has the DNA TGTGCCAGCAGTGTGCGGACAGGGACGATGAATGAGCAGTTCTTC. The chain uses TRBV2 and TRBJ2-1; 8 bases are shared with TRBD1. Germline-derived CDR1 and CDR2 are SNHLY and FYNNEI. This CDR3 comprises 15 residues. V shed 4 bases, J shed 7 bases, and the junction held 9 bases outside the gene matches.

For the CDR3, the DNA is TGCAGCGTTTTTGTAGGGGGGGCCCATGAGCAGTTCTTC. This translates into CSVFVGGAHEQFF. The rearrangement links TRBV29-1 to TRBJ2-1, with a weak D call TRBD2 (7 bases). Trimming stripped 5 bases from V and 8 bases from J, with 16 bases between. Germline CDR1 is SQVTM and CDR2 is ANQGSEA. This CDR3 is built from 13 residues.

The rearrangement links TRBV9 to TRBJ1-1; 10 positions agree with TRBD1. This CDR3 is 14 amino acids long. V trimming: 4 bases; J trimming: 3 bases; junction bases outside the gene matches: 3. In germline, CDR1 is SGDLS, CDR2 YYNGEE. CDR3 coding DNA: TGTGCCAGCAGCTCAGGGACAGGGGACACTGAAGCTTTCTTT. Translating gives CASSSGTGDTEAFF.

The chain uses TRBV7-2 and TRBJ2-7, with 7 nucleotides matching TRBD2. Germline V gene data show CDR1 as SGHTA and CDR2 as FQGNSA. The CDR3 spans 15 residues. The ends lost 1 base at V and 5 bases at J; junction bases unmatched: 8. This CDR3 reads CASSLVAAGVHEQYF. The CDR3 DNA reads TGTGCCAGCAGCTTAGTCGCTGCGGGAGTGCACGAGCAGTACTTC.